A selection of T cell receptor beta chains follows, all from one sample in a study of T-cell memory formation after mild COVID-19. One entry per CDR3 protein results from TCRdb running MiXCR on the 5' RACE reads. This sample carries 280,000 or so distinct CDR3 sequences, about a sixth of them seen once, and the ten largest clones take approximately 22%. The sample was PBMCs or a T cell subset sorted from them (not recorded which). The receptors originated from a man between 18 and 29 years old who had mild COVID-19 (a few samples of this study predate the infection). Cell type and time point are not known. CDR3s include the opening cysteine and the closing phenylalanine or tryptophan. Fields, in order: J gene, V gene, clone size, D gene, CDR3 protein, CDR3 DNA. The D gene is left open where the match is weak. Some rows have no size entry. The others give once, few or many, or a class for an expanded clone.

TRBJ2-3 TRBV7-9 few - CASSFVQGVSTQYF TGTGCCAGCAGCTTTGTACAGGGAGTCTCTACGCAGTATTTT
TRBJ2-3 TRBV7-9 many - CASSLSHTDTQYF TGTGCCAGCAGCCTGAGCCACACAGATACGCAGTATTTT
TRBJ1-4 TRBV4-3 - - CASSQGGGANEKLFF TGCGCCAGCAGCCAAGGCGGGGGCGCTAATGAAAAACTGTTTTTT
TRBJ2-3 TRBV12-3/TRBV12-4 few TRBD2 CASSFESGGRDTQYF TGTGCCAGCAGTTTCGAGAGCGGGGGCAGGGATACGCAGTATTTT
TRBJ2-6 TRBV7-2 few TRBD1 CASSIQGAGANVLTF TGTGCCAGCAGCATTCAGGGGGCTGGGGCCAACGTCCTGACTTTC
TRBJ2-3 TRBV4-1 many - CASSQETVPSTDTQYF TGCGCCAGCAGCCAAGAGACAGTTCCAAGCACAGATACGCAGTATTTT
TRBJ2-7 TRBV7-2 few - CASTGGDTMKEQYF TGTGCCAGCACCGGAGGGGACACCATGAAAGAGCAGTACTTC
TRBJ1-1 TRBV20-1 few TRBD1 CSAPAQGGTNTEAFF TGCAGTGCTCCAGCGCAGGGGGGTACGAACACTGAAGCTTTCTTT
TRBJ1-1 TRBV10-3 - - CAISPEGPRAFF TGTGCCATCAGTCCGGAGGGCCCAAGGGCTTTCTTT
TRBJ2-5 TRBV6-4 once TRBD2 CASSDSSSGGAETQYF TGTGCCAGCAGTGACTCCTCCAGCGGGGGGGCCGAGACCCAGTACTTC
TRBJ2-5 TRBV7-8 few TRBD2 CASSLAFSGEETQYF TGTGCCAGCAGCTTAGCGTTTAGCGGGGAAGAGACCCAGTACTTC
TRBJ1-6 TRBV30 - - CAWSVRQINSPLHF TGTGCCTGGAGTGTGCGTCAGATAAATTCACCCCTCCACTTT
TRBJ2-5 TRBV7-3 - - CASSLTGAGVETQYF TGTGCCAGCAGCTTAACCGGGGCTGGCGTTGAGACCCAGTACTTC
TRBJ1-1 TRBV7-2 - - CASSFQSDTEAFF TGTGCCAGCAGCTTTCAGTCGGACACTGAAGCTTTCTTT
TRBJ2-1 TRBV5-4 few - CASSLQRGPQFF TGTGCCAGCAGCTTACAACGGGGTCCCCAGTTCTTC
TRBJ2-3 TRBV2 - TRBD2 CASSPMGLAGGGTQYF TGTGCCAGCAGTCCCATGGGACTAGCGGGGGGAGGTACGCAGTATTTT
TRBJ2-5 TRBV5-1 many - CASSLMGQETQYF TGCGCCAGCAGCTTGATGGGGCAAGAGACCCAGTACTTC
TRBJ2-7 TRBV5-1 few TRBD1 CASSQTGVTYF TGCGCCAGCAGCCAGACAGGGGTTACGTACTTC
TRBJ2-2 TRBV3-1 few TRBD1 CASSPSWTGSTGELFF TGTGCCAGCAGCCCGTCATGGACAGGGAGTACCGGGGAGCTGTTTTTT
TRBJ1-4 TRBV6-5 few - CASSYRANLAGKLFF TGTGCCAGCAGTTACCGGGCTAACTTGGCGGGGAAACTGTTTTTT
TRBJ2-5 TRBV6-2/TRBV6-3 - - CASSYLRVKETQYF TGTGCCAGCAGTTACCTCCGGGTGAAAGAGACCCAGTACTTC
TRBJ2-2 TRBV27 once - CASSFSRTGELFF TGTGCCAGCAGTTTTTCTCGAACCGGGGAGCTGTTTTTT
TRBJ2-7 TRBV28 - TRBD2 CASSYPGLAGYEQYF TGTGCCAGCAGTTACCCGGGACTAGCGGGGTACGAGCAGTACTTC
TRBJ2-1 TRBV5-5 few TRBD1 CASSLYRGMKEQFF TGTGCCAGCAGCTTGTACAGGGGTATGAAGGAGCAGTTCTTC
TRBJ2-1 TRBV7-3 few TRBD1 CASSLDRDGYNEQFF TGTGCCAGCAGCCTTGACAGGGACGGGTACAATGAGCAGTTCTTC
TRBJ2-1 TRBV29-1 - - CSVEGPAGLSYNEQFF TGCAGCGTTGAAGGGCCTGCAGGGCTCTCCTACAATGAGCAGTTCTTC
TRBJ1-5 TRBV7-9 - - CASSLGVNQPQHF TGTGCCAGCAGCTTAGGAGTAAATCAGCCCCAGCATTTT
TRBJ2-7 TRBV4-1 - TRBD1 CASSQERGTGSYEQYF TGCGCCAGCAGCCAAGAGCGGGGGACAGGGTCCTACGAGCAGTACTTC
TRBJ2-1 TRBV7-2 few TRBD2 CASSLGGGAWNEQFF TGTGCCAGCAGCTTAGGCGGGGGGGCCTGGAATGAGCAGTTCTTC
TRBJ2-5 TRBV4-2 - TRBD2 CASSHGGETQYF TGTGCCAGCAGCCACGGGGGGGAGACCCAGTACTTC
TRBJ2-1 TRBV7-3 - TRBD2 CASSSSGTSGGNEQFF TGTGCCAGCAGCTCGTCCGGGACTAGCGGGGGGAATGAGCAGTTCTTC
TRBJ1-2 TRBV5-1 few - CASSDPGTELYGYTF TGCGCCAGCTCAGACCCCGGGACGGAATTATATGGCTACACCTTC
TRBJ2-7 TRBV4-2 few TRBD2 CASSQDRGGTYEQYF TGTGCCAGCAGCCAAGACCGGGGGGGAACCTACGAGCAGTACTTC
TRBJ1-1 TRBV15 - - CATSRGGGGAAFF TGTGCCACCAGCAGAGGGGGCGGGGGCGCAGCTTTCTTT
TRBJ2-3 TRBV7-9 - TRBD2 CASNIERGNTDTQYF TGTGCCAGCAACATTGAGCGGGGGAACACAGATACGCAGTATTTT
TRBJ1-1 TRBV2 - TRBD1 CASSQDREKAFF TGTGCCAGCAGTCAGGACAGGGAAAAAGCTTTCTTT
TRBJ2-5 TRBV7-2 few - CASSLGESSSGETQYF TGTGCCAGCAGCTTAGGAGAATCTAGCTCCGGGGAGACCCAGTACTTC
TRBJ2-2 TRBV4-2 few - CASSHGWNTGELFF TGTGCCAGCAGCCACGGTTGGAACACCGGGGAGCTGTTTTTT
TRBJ1-4 TRBV7-2 - - CASSITVAPNEKLFF TGTGCCAGCAGCATCACCGTAGCTCCTAATGAAAAACTGTTTTTT
TRBJ2-3 TRBV11-2 few - CASSLGLASSDTQYF TGTGCCAGCAGCTTGGGGTTAGCATCTTCAGATACGCAGTATTTT
TRBJ2-7 TRBV2 - TRBD2 CASKETSGGYEQYF TGTGCCAGCAAGGAAACTAGCGGGGGTTACGAGCAGTACTTC
TRBJ1-2 TRBV9 - TRBD1 CASSVELRQGSDGYTF TGTGCCAGCAGCGTAGAATTACGACAGGGGAGTGATGGCTACACCTTC
TRBJ1-5 TRBV7-8 - TRBD1 CASSLVPRGRNQPQHF TGTGCCAGCAGCTTAGTGCCCAGGGGGCGTAATCAGCCCCAGCATTTT
TRBJ2-2 TRBV11-1 few - CASSLGPTPGELFF TGTGCCAGCAGCTTGGGCCCCACCCCCGGGGAGCTGTTTTTT
TRBJ1-2 TRBV29-1 few TRBD1 CSVEGQGTPNYGYTF TGCAGCGTTGAGGGACAGGGGACTCCTAACTATGGCTACACCTTC
TRBJ2-6 TRBV28 - - CASSLLFPSDRSSGANVLTF TGTGCCAGCAGTTTATTGTTCCCATCGGACAGATCCTCTGGGGCCAACGTCCTGACTTTC
TRBJ2-7 TRBV24-1 - - CATRGPPGAPEYF TGTGCCACCAGGGGCCCCCCCGGGGCACCCGAATACTTC
TRBJ2-4 TRBV15 few - CATKVGVLAKNIQYF TGTGCCACCAAAGTTGGGGTCCTAGCCAAAAACATTCAGTACTTC
TRBJ1-2 TRBV7-9 few - CASSLGDLSWGYTF TGTGCCAGCAGCTTAGGGGACCTCTCGTGGGGCTACACCTTC
TRBJ2-3 TRBV20-1 - TRBD2 CSAITGLAGDTQYF TGCAGTGCCATCACAGGACTAGCGGGGGATACGCAGTATTTT
TRBJ2-5 TRBV27 few - CASSPLPAHLGETQYF TGTGCCAGTAGCCCCCTCCCCGCACACTTGGGAGAGACCCAGTACTTC
TRBJ2-5 TRBV7-2 few - CASSLAPLVAGGNQETQYF TGTGCCAGCAGCTTAGCGCCTTTGGTTGCTGGGGGGAACCAAGAGACCCAGTACTTC
TRBJ2-7 TRBV12-3/TRBV12-4 few - CASSGQLEQYF TGTGCCAGCAGTGGGCAGTTAGAGCAGTACTTC
TRBJ2-1 TRBV24-1 - TRBD1 CATSDAGQAGNEQFF TGTGCCACCAGTGATGCGGGACAGGCGGGGAATGAGCAGTTCTTC
TRBJ2-3 TRBV24-1 few - CATSDGKLGLTDTQYF TGTGCCACCAGTGACGGGAAACTGGGACTCACAGATACGCAGTATTTT
TRBJ2-3 TRBV25-1 many - CASSEWGRTSTDTQYF TGTGCCAGCAGTGAATGGGGTCGTACTAGCACAGATACGCAGTATTTT
TRBJ2-2 TRBV29-1 - - CSVRAGGGELFF TGCAGCGTTCGGGCGGGTGGCGGGGAGCTGTTTTTT
TRBJ2-3 TRBV29-1 few - CSITGPSTDTQYF TGCAGCATAACAGGCCCGAGCACAGATACGCAGTATTTT
TRBJ1-1 TRBV27 few - CASSLSTGLNTEAFF TGTGCCAGCAGTTTATCGACAGGACTGAACACTGAAGCTTTCTTT
TRBJ1-2 TRBV15 few TRBD1 CATSRYGTGHGYTF TGTGCCACCAGCAGATACGGGACAGGGCATGGCTACACCTTC